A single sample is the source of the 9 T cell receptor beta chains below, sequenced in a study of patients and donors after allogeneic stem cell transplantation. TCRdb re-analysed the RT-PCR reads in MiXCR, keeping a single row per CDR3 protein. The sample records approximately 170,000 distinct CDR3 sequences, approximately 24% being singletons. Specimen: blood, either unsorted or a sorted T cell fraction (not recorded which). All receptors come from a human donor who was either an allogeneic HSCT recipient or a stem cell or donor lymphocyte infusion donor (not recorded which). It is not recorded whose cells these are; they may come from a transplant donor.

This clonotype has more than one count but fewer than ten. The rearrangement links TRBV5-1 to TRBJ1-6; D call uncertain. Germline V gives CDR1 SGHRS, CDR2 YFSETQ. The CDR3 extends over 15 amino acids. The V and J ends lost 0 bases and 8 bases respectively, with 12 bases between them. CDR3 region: CASSLDPDKDSPLHF. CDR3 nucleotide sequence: TGCGCCAGCAGCTTGGACCCTGATAAAGATTCACCCCTCCACTTT.

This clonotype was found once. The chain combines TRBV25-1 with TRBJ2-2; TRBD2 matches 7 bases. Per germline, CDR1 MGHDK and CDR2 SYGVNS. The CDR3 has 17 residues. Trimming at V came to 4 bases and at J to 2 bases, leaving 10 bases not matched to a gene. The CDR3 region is CASSATLAADNTGELFF. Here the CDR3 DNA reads TGTGCCAGCAGTGCAACCCTAGCGGCAGACAACACCGGGGAGCTGTTTTTT.

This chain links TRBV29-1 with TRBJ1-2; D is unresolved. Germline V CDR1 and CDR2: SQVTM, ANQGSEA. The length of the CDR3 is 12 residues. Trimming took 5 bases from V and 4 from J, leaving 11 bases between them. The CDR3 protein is CSVPEDPYGYTF. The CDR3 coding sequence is TGCAGCGTTCCGGAGGACCCCTATGGCTACACCTTC.

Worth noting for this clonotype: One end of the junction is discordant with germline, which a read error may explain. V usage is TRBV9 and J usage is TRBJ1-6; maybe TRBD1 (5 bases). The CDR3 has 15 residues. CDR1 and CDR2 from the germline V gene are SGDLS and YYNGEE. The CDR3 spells CASSVEGWSNSPLHF. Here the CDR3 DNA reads TGTGCCAGCAGTGTAGAGGGGTGGTCGAATTCACCCCTCCACTTT.

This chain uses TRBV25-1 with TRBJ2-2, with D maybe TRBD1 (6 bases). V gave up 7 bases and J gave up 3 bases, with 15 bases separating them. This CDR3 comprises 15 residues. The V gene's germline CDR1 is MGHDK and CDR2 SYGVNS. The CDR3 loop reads CASKGPGAYTGELFF. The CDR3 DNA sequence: TGTGCCAGCAAAGGGCCAGGGGCTTACACCGGGGAGCTGTTTTTT.

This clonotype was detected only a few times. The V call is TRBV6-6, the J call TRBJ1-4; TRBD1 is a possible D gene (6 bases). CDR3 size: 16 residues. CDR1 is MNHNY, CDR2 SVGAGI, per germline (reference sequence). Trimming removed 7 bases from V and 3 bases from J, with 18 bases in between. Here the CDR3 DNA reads TGTGCCAGCACCTACGGGGGGGCGCTTCCTAATGAAAAACTGTTTTTT. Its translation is CASTYGGALPNEKLFF.

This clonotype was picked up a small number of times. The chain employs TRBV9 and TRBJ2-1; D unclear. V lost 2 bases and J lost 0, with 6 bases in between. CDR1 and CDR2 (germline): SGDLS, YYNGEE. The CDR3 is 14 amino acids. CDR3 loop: CASSVHLSYNEQFF. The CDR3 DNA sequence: TGTGCCAGCAGCGTGCATCTCTCCTACAATGAGCAGTTCTTC.

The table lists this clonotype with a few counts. CDR3 amino acids: CASSLGALKGGNTIYF. The CDR3 region has the DNA TGTGCCAGCAGTTTGGGAGCCCTTAAAGGTGGAAACACCATATATTTT. The V gene is TRBV12-3 or TRBV12-4, the J gene TRBJ1-3; D is unresolved. V was clipped by 3 bases and J by 3 bases, with 15 bases between them. The CDR3 totals 16 residues.

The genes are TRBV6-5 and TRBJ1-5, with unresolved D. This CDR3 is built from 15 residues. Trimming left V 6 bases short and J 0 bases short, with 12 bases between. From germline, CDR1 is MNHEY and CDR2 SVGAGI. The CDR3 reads CASSRTGYSNQPQHF. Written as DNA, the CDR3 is TGTGCCAGCAGCCGGACTGGGTATAGCAATCAGCCCCAGCATTTT.